The subject of this entry is one T cell receptor beta chain. Sequenced by immunoSEQ multiplex PCR; TCRdb stores in-frame clones only, minus some. Of around 43,000 clones listed, around 85% are singletons. These data are taken from a study of STAT5B mutations in CD4+ large granular lymphocyte leukemia. In germline, CDR1 is MNHEY, CDR2 SVGAGI. V lost 5 bases to trimming and J lost 5 bases; unmatched junction nucleotides: 11. The CDR3 runs to 15 residues. The V gene is TRBV6-5, the J gene TRBJ1-1; 7 positions agree with TRBD1. The sequenced material came from CD4+ T cells from blood buffy coats. The receptor was isolated from a human donor in good health. CDR3 DNA: TGTGCCAGCAGTGGACCACAGGGGAAGCTAACTGAAGCTTTCTTT. Its protein is CASSGPQGKLTEAFF.